The entry below gives a single T cell receptor (beta chain) sequence along with its context. Its specificity is not known. Using immunoSEQ multiplex PCR, the repertoire was profiled, and TCRdb retains in-frame clones only, with some absent. Of fewer than 1.6 million clones detected, 98% appear once; the ten largest clones hold roughly 0.36%. This entry is derived from a study of shared clonotypes between healthy human individuals. General observations from the study: Researchers sampled blood only, noting tissue repertoires likely differ.

Trimming took off 5 bases at V and 0 bases at J, with 11 bases between the two ends. Germline V gives CDR1 SGHVS, CDR2 FQNEAQ. This CDR3 contains 15 residues. This clonotype was obtained from a young man in good health. Source material: naive CD4+ T cells sorted from blood. Subset reported: CD45RA+ positively selected. This rearrangement joins TRBV7-8 to TRBJ1-3, with a possible D match to TRBD1 (5 bases). The DNA of the CDR3 is TGTGCCAGCAGCCTAGAGGGGTTCTCTGGAAACACCATATATTTT. Amino acid sequence: CASSLEGFSGNTIYF.